This entry lists 20 T cell receptor beta chains sequenced from one sample in a study of T cell changes during pregnancy in multiple sclerosis. Clones were read by immunoSEQ multiplex PCR, and TCRdb kept only the in-frame ones, dropping some. The sample comprises 65,000 to 90,000 clones, around 90% of which are singletons, and 0.25% to 0.3% rests with the top ten. Material: CD4+ T cells from peripheral blood mononuclear cells, obtained after pregnancy. All receptors derive from a female donor with multiple sclerosis, enrolled in a pregnancy study.

The V gene is TRBV5-1, the J gene TRBJ1-5; 10 bases map to TRBD1. V lost 4 bases and J lost 4; bases outside the gene matches: 8. Germline-derived CDR1 and CDR2 are SGHRS and YFSETQ. The CDR3 consists of 16 residues. The CDR3 region has the DNA TGCGCCAGCAGCCCGAATCCGGGACAGGGGAATCAGCCCCAGCATTTT. Its translation: CASSPNPGQGNQPQHF.

The V gene is TRBV7-9, the J gene TRBJ1-5, with D possibly being TRBD1 (6 bases). The CDR3 covers 14 residues. V was clipped by 5 bases and J by 5 bases, with 13 bases between them. The germline gives CDR1 SEHNR, CDR2 FQNEAQ (reference sequence). CDR3 DNA: TGTGCCAGCAGCCCCATACAGGGAGATCAGCCCCAGCATTTT. Amino acids: CASSPIQGDQPQHF.

The chain combines TRBV7-2 with TRBJ2-7; weak D call: TRBD1 (5 bases). The CDR3 spans 12 residues. In germline, CDR1 is SGHTA, CDR2 FQGNSA. The germline V and J ends were trimmed by 3 bases and 4 bases, with 7 bases remaining between them. Here the CDR3 reads CASSLQGYEQYF. Written as DNA, the CDR3 is TGTGCCAGCAGCTTGCAGGGTTACGAGCAGTACTTC.

This chain connects TRBV18 to TRBJ1-1; 10 nucleotides match TRBD1. Germline V gives CDR1 KGHSH, CDR2 LQKENI. The CDR3 runs to 15 residues. V dropped 5 bases and J dropped 1; count of bases not matched to a gene: 4. The CDR3 DNA reads as TGTGCCAGCTCAACGAGACAGGGGGCGAACACTGAAGCTTTCTTT. The encoded protein is CASSTRQGANTEAFF. Full variable domain (outside the CDR3, taken from reference TRBV18 and TRBJ1-1): NAGVMQNPRHLVRRRGQEARLRCSPMKGHSHVYWYRQLPEEGLKFMVYLQKENIIDESGMPKERFSAEFPKEGPSILRIQQVVRGDSAAYFCASSTRQGANTEAFFGQGTRLTVV.

The chain has TRBV10-3 and TRBJ1-1; possible D gene TRBD1, 5 bases. The V end lost 9 bases, the J end lost 7 bases, and 12 bases lay between the germline ends. This CDR3 has 11 residues. Per the germline V gene, CDR1 is ENHRY and CDR2 is SYGVKD. The DNA for the CDR3 is TGTGCCATTAAGCTCCAGGGTGAAGCTTTCTTT. Its protein product is CAIKLQGEAFF.

The chain carries TRBV6-1 and TRBJ1-5; 11 bases are a match to TRBD1. Germline CDR1 is MNHNS and CDR2 is SASEGT. The CDR3 has 15 amino acids. The J segment lost 3 bases and the V segment lost 6 bases, leaving 4 bases of the junction unmatched. DNA for the CDR3: TGTGCCAGCAGGCGGACAGGGGGCGACAATCAGCCCCAGCATTTT. It specifies CASRRTGGDNQPQHF.

Points on this clone: This CDR3 is also generated by other DNA sequences in the sample. DNA of the CDR3: TGTGCCAGCTCAGCGGGCGCCAACACTGAAGCTTTCTTT. It encodes CASSAGANTEAFF. The chain combines TRBV18 with TRBJ1-1; D gene ambiguous. The germline gives CDR1 KGHSH, CDR2 LQKENI. The V end was cut by 5 bases, the J end by 2 bases, with 9 bases between. The CDR3 consists of 13 residues.

The gene calls are TRBV7-2 and TRBJ2-7; D not certain. Germline assignment: CDR1 SGHTA and CDR2 FQGNSA. This CDR3 region has 13 residues. The germline V and J ends were trimmed by 2 bases and 4 bases, with 9 bases remaining between them. The CDR3 is CASSLSQSYEQYF. Written as DNA, the CDR3 is TGTGCCAGCAGCTTATCACAGTCTTACGAGCAGTACTTC.

This rearrangement joins TRBV9 to TRBJ2-7; 10 bases map to TRBD1. The junction had 7 bases not matched to a gene; V was cut back by 4 bases and J by 3 bases. The CDR3 is 15 residues long. CDR1 and CDR2 (germline): SGDLS, YYNGEE. The CDR3 DNA reads as TGTGCCAGCAGCCCTAGGGACAGGGGACGCTACGAGCAGTACTTC. It translates to CASSPRDRGRYEQYF.

The chain links TRBV4-2 to TRBJ2-5, with 7 positions matching TRBD2. Trimming at V came to 0 bases and at J to 4 bases, leaving 5 bases not matched to a gene. The germline V gene encodes CDR1 LGHNA and CDR2 YNFKEQ. The CDR3 is 15 residues long. CDR3 protein: CASSQEGPGGETQYF. CDR3 DNA sequence: TGTGCCAGCAGCCAAGAGGGACCGGGGGGAGAGACCCAGTACTTC.

This clone appeared once. CDR3 sequence (DNA): TGCGCCAGCAGCGGCCCCCCAGGGGGCAATACGCAGTATTTT. It codes for CASSGPPGGNTQYF. This chain links TRBV10-2 with TRBJ2-3; 8 nucleotides agree with TRBD1. The CDR3 is 14 residues long. Germline V lookup: CDR1 WSHSY, CDR2 SAAADI. With 6 bases clipped from V and 7 bases from J, the junction kept 9 bases outside the gene matches.

As to this clone: The limits of the CDR3 on the DNA are not certain, so only TCRdb's listed CDR3 is given. The chain carries TRBV2 and TRBJ2-1; the D call in the table, TRBD2, was not verified against the DNA. Germline V gives CDR1 SNHLY, CDR2 FYNNEI. The CDR3 is 16 residues long, counting both termini. CDR3 protein: CASSTSGAGGTHEQFF.

This chain joins TRBV5-5 and TRBJ2-7; TRBD2 matches 9 bases. The CDR3 has 16 amino acids. J gave up 2 bases and V 0 bases, and 6 bases lay outside the gene matches. The germline CDR1 and CDR2 sequences are SGHKS and YYEKEE (reference sequence). Here the CDR3 reads CASSLDGTSSPYEQYF. DNA for the CDR3: TGTGCCAGCAGCTTGGATGGGACTAGCTCGCCCTACGAGCAGTACTTC.

This rearrangement joins TRBV28 to TRBJ2-1, with D possibly being TRBD2 (6 bases). V was clipped by 5 bases and J by 0 bases, with 26 bases between them. Per germline, CDR1 MDHEN and CDR2 SYDVKM. The CDR3 contains 20 residues. The chain's CDR3 is CASSPGRGMGEVDSYNEQFF. In DNA, the CDR3 is TGTGCCAGCAGTCCCGGGAGAGGGATGGGTGAGGTCGACTCCTACAATGAGCAGTTCTTC.

The sample holds one count of this clone. This chain joins TRBV6-1 and TRBJ1-4; 7 bases agree with TRBD1. CDR3 length equals 12 residues. Germline V gene data show CDR1 as MNHNS and CDR2 as SASEGT. V gave up 8 bases and J gave up 7 bases; unmatched junction bases: 4. The CDR3: CASGRGTEKLFF. DNA for the CDR3: TGTGCCAGCGGCAGGGGGACTGAAAAACTGTTTTTT.

The chain has TRBV30 and TRBJ1-2; D ambiguous. This CDR3 comprises 11 residues. Germline V gives CDR1 GTSNPN, CDR2 SVGIG (reference sequence). Trimming left V 1 base short and J 5 bases short, with 5 bases between. The CDR3: CAWSAGYGYTF. The CDR3 DNA reads as TGTGCCTGGAGTGCGGGGTATGGCTACACCTTC.

The rearrangement uses TRBV27 and TRBJ2-5, with 8 bases identical to TRBD1. The length of the CDR3 is 15 residues. The V and J ends lost 7 bases and 4 bases, in that order; junction bases with no gene match: 11. Germline CDR1 MNHEY, CDR2 SMNVEV (reference sequence). The CDR3 protein is CASTTLDRVRETQYF. CDR3 bases: TGTGCCAGCACCACCCTGGACAGGGTGAGAGAGACCCAGTACTTC.

The chain has TRBV29-1 and TRBJ2-7; D not certain. The CDR3 has 12 residues. Germline V CDR1 and CDR2: SQVTM, ANQGSEA. Trimming took 1 base from V and 1 from J, leaving 5 bases between them. The CDR3 DNA is TGCAGCGTTGAAGTCGGTTCCTACGAGCAGTACTTC. Its translation is CSVEVGSYEQYF.

The chain links TRBV5-1 to TRBJ2-7; 10 bases map to TRBD1. The J segment lost 2 bases and the V segment lost 4 bases, leaving 3 bases of the junction unmatched. CDR1 SGHRS and CDR2 YFSETQ come from the germline V gene. The CDR3 sequence is 14 residues long. This chain's CDR3 is CASSLGQGAYEQYF. The DNA for the CDR3 is TGCGCCAGCAGCCTAGGACAGGGGGCCTACGAGCAGTACTTC.

This clone was recorded once. The rearrangement uses TRBV7-2 and TRBJ2-5, with 9 bases that match TRBD2. From germline, CDR1 is SGHTA and CDR2 FQGNSA. The CDR3 runs to 15 residues. V lost 1 base to trimming and J lost 5 bases; unmatched junction nucleotides: 5. The CDR3 is CASSLGARGGETQYF. The CDR3 DNA follows: TGTGCCAGCAGCTTAGGGGCGCGGGGGGGTGAGACCCAGTACTTC.